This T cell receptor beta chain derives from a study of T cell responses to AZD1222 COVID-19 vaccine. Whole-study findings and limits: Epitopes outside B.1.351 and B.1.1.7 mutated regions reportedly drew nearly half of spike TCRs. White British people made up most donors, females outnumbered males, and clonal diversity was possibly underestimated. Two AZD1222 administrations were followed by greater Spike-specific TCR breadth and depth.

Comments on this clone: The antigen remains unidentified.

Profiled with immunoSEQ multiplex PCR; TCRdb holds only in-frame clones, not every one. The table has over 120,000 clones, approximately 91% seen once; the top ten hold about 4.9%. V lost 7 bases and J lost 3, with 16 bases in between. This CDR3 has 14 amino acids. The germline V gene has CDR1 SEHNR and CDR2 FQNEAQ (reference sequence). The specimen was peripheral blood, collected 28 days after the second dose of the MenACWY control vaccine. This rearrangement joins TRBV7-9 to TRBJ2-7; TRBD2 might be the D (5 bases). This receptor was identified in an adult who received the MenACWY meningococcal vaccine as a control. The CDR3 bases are TGTGCCAGCATTCCTGAGGCACGGGACTACGAGCAGTACTTC. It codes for CASIPEARDYEQYF.